This T cell receptor beta chain was sequenced in a study of blood T cell repertoires in COVID-19. V was trimmed by 4 bases and J by 6 bases, leaving 9 bases between them. The CDR3 covers 12 residues. Germline CDR1 and CDR2: ENHRY and SYGVKD. How the authors handled the data: Amplification from reference gene primers served as the basis for estimated nucleated cell counts. Produced via immunoSEQ multiplex PCR; TCRdb's table is partial and in-frame only. That table supplies the V and J calls and clone size; D and trimming were determined from the DNA. The data hold under 200,000 clones, with approximately 86% observed a single time.

The specimen sequenced was peripheral blood. The TCR sequence derives from a man in his 70s with acute or convalescent COVID-19. The chain couples TRBV10-3 to TRBJ1-1; TRBD1 is a possible D gene (5 bases). CDR3 amino acids: CAISAGLPEAFF. In nucleotides, the CDR3 is TGTGCCATCAGTGCAGGGTTGCCTGAAGCTTTCTTT.